Listed here are 21 T cell receptor beta chains from one sample, sequenced in a study of T cell responses to AZD1222 COVID-19 vaccine. Data came from immunoSEQ multiplex PCR; TCRdb stores just in-frame clones and leaves some out. The data hold 93,000 or so clones, with around 92% observed a single time. Sequenced here: peripheral blood, sampled on day 0 of AZD1222 vaccination. These receptors came from an adult in good health.

CDR3 nucleotides: TGTGCCAGCAGTGATCGGGGGAGGGGCGAGCAGTACTTC. It codes for CASSDRGRGEQYF. V is TRBV2 and J is TRBJ2-7; TRBD2 aligns across 7 bases. The CDR3 length is 13 residues. The V gene's germline CDR1 is SNHLY and CDR2 FYNNEI. The junction had 5 bases not matched to a gene; V was cut back by 3 bases and J by 6 bases.

The chain couples TRBV18 to TRBJ2-2; TRBD1 agrees at 9 bases. Germline V gene lookup returns CDR1 KGHSH and CDR2 LQKENI. The CDR3 contains 18 residues. Trimming removed 4 bases from V and 5 bases from J; junction bases left unmatched: 14. The CDR3 nucleotides are TGTGCCAGCTCACGACCTGAATTCCGGGACAGGGAGACCGGGGAGCTGTTTTTT. It yields the protein CASSRPEFRDRETGELFF.

V usage is TRBV6-5 and J usage is TRBJ2-7; D might be TRBD1 (6 bases). The germline V gene has CDR1 MNHEY and CDR2 SVGAGI. Trimming took off 8 bases at V and 4 bases at J, with 18 bases between the two ends. The CDR3 is 14 amino acids. In DNA form, the CDR3 reads TGTGCCAGCGCCTACAGGGCGCAGCGGTACGAGCAGTACTTC. The encoded protein is CASAYRAQRYEQYF.

The rearrangement joins TRBV6-4 to TRBJ1-1; D is ambiguous. Germline V lookup: CDR1 MRHNA, CDR2 SNTAGT. This CDR3 spans 13 amino acids. Trimming stripped 6 bases from V and 4 bases from J, with 12 bases between. The CDR3 DNA sequence: TGTGCCAGCAGCGCAGACTTGGGCACTGAAGCTTTCTTT. Translated, it gives CASSADLGTEAFF.

The chain combines TRBV6-2 or TRBV6-3 with TRBJ1-5, with D uncertain. CDR1 is MNHEY and CDR2 is SVGEGT in the germline V gene. V was clipped by 1 base and J by 10 bases, with 14 bases between them. The CDR3 spans 14 residues. CDR3 DNA sequence: TGTGCCAGCAGTTACTATGCGGCCAATGGCCCCCAGCATTTT. Its translation: CASSYYAANGPQHF.

The rearrangement joins TRBV6-5 to TRBJ2-3; the D gene is possibly TRBD2 (6 bases). CDR1 MNHEY and CDR2 SVGAGI come from the germline V gene. V shed 1 base and J shed 0 bases, with 8 bases lying between them. The CDR3 length is 15 residues. CDR3 sequence (DNA): TGTGCCAGCAGTTACTTGGGACTTAGCACAGATACGCAGTATTTT. Amino acids: CASSYLGLSTDTQYF.

The V call is TRBV18, the J call TRBJ1-4, with D possibly matching TRBD1 (5 bases). Germline CDR1 KGHSH, CDR2 LQKENI. This CDR3 has 16 residues. V lost 1 base and J lost 0, with 9 bases in between. CDR3 bases: TGTGCCAGCTCACCACAGAGGGGTGCAACTAATGAAAAACTGTTTTTT. Amino acids: CASSPQRGATNEKLFF.

The V gene is TRBV2, the J gene TRBJ1-6; tentatively, D is TRBD1 (5 bases). Germline lookup yields CDR1 SNHLY and CDR2 FYNNEI. V gave up 6 bases and J gave up 5 bases, with 17 bases separating them. CDR3 length equals 16 residues. CDR3 residues: CASRPSIGTDNSPLHF. As DNA, the CDR3 is TGTGCCAGCAGGCCCTCTATCGGGACGGATAATTCACCCCTCCACTTT.

The chain couples TRBV28 to TRBJ1-5; no clear D gene. The germline V and J ends were trimmed by 3 bases and 6 bases, with 0 bases remaining between them. This CDR3 contains 10 residues. Germline V gives CDR1 MDHEN, CDR2 SYDVKM. DNA of the CDR3: TGTGCCAGCAGTTTTCAGCCCCAGCATTTT. Translating it yields CASSFQPQHF.

The chain links TRBV7-5 to TRBJ2-3; the D call TRBD2 from the table was never checked on the DNA. TRBV7-5 is labeled a pseudogene. The CDR3 runs to 11 residues. The CDR3 protein is CVRSYLHTQYF. The CDR3 nucleotides are TGTGTCAGAAGCTACTTGCATACGCAGTATTTT.

The V call is TRBV20-1, the J call TRBJ1-5; TRBD1 agrees at 8 bases. CDR3 length equals 15 residues. Per the germline V gene, CDR1 is DFQATT and CDR2 is SNEGSKA (reference sequence). V lost 6 bases to trimming and J lost 2 bases; unmatched junction nucleotides: 9. The CDR3 bases are TGCAGTGCCAGTACCGGACAGGGCGGCAATCAGCCCCAGCATTTT. Its translation is CSASTGQGGNQPQHF.

The genes are TRBV12-1 and TRBJ2-1; the table's D call, TRBD2, was not checked against the DNA. TRBV12-1 counts as a pseudogene. The length of the CDR3 is 15 residues. CDR3 loop: CASSFHRGRYNEQFF. CDR3 nucleotide sequence: TGTGCCAGCAGCTTCCATCGCGGGAGATACAATGAGCAGTTCTTC.

The chain is built from TRBV7-6 and TRBJ2-1; 8 nucleotides match TRBD2. Germline loops: CDR1 SGHVS, CDR2 FNYEAQ. Trimming at V came to 4 bases and at J to 6 bases, leaving 8 bases not matched to a gene. The CDR3 runs 15 residues. The CDR3 is CASSSRSGSGNEQFF. CDR3 sequence (DNA): TGTGCCAGCAGCTCTAGAAGCGGGAGTGGCAATGAGCAGTTCTTC. Together with reference TRBV7-6 and TRBJ2-1, the CDR3 gives the full variable domain: GAGVSQSPRYKVTKRGQDVALRCDPISGHVSLYWYRQALGQGPEFLTYFNYEAQQDKSGLPNDRFSAERPEGSISTLTIQRTEQRDSAMYRCASSSRSGSGNEQFFGPGTRLTVL.

The rearrangement uses TRBV11-1 and TRBJ1-1; TRBD1 might be the D (6 bases). Trimming left V 0 bases short and J 9 bases short, with 14 bases between. Germline CDR1 SGHAT, CDR2 FQDESV (reference sequence). CDR3 length: 14 amino acids. As DNA, the CDR3 is TGTGCCAGCAGCTTAGCATTTAGGGACATCAAAGCTTTCTTT. It encodes CASSLAFRDIKAFF.

The V call is TRBV30, the J call TRBJ2-6; D remains unclear. V was trimmed by 3 bases and J by 3 bases, leaving 6 bases between them. The CDR3 loop spans 13 amino acids. Germline V gene lookup returns CDR1 GTSNPN and CDR2 SVGIG (reference sequence). CDR3 nucleotide sequence: TGTGCCTGGAGAGATTATGGGGCCAACGTCCTGACTTTC. It yields the protein CAWRDYGANVLTF.

This rearrangement joins TRBV10-3 to TRBJ2-1, with D possibly TRBD1 on 5 matching bases. CDR3 size: 16 residues. The germline V and J ends were trimmed by 4 bases and 0 bases, with 13 bases remaining between them. The V gene's germline CDR1 is ENHRY and CDR2 SYGVKD. CDR3 coding DNA: TGTGCCATCAGTGGGCAGGGCGGAATCTCCTACAATGAGCAGTTCTTC. Translating it yields CAISGQGGISYNEQFF.

V is TRBV28 and J is TRBJ1-6; D possibly corresponds to TRBD1 (5 bases). The CDR3 consists of 17 residues. The V gene's germline CDR1 is MDHEN and CDR2 SYDVKM. Trimming shortened V by 5 bases and J by 10 bases, and 24 bases separated the two germline ends. The CDR3 coding sequence is TGTGCCAGCAGTCCCCAACGTGGGGGTCGGGACCCCTCACCCCTCCACTTT. This encodes CASSPQRGGRDPSPLHF.

The sample holds a few counts of this clone. V and J are TRBV7-8 and TRBJ1-5; no reliable D call. The germline gives CDR1 SGHVS, CDR2 FQNEAQ. Trimming shortened V by 1 base and J by 4 bases, and 14 bases separated the two germline ends. The CDR3 has 16 amino acids. CDR3 coding DNA: TGTGCCAGCAGCTTAGTTTTTGGGCCATCAAATCAGCCCCAGCATTTT. It encodes CASSLVFGPSNQPQHF.

This clone occurred once. The V call is TRBV30, the J call TRBJ2-1, with 15 bases matching TRBD2. In germline, CDR1 is GTSNPN, CDR2 SVGIG (reference sequence). The length of the CDR3 is 19 residues. The V and J ends lost 1 base and 1 base, in that order; junction bases with no gene match: 8. The DNA of the CDR3 is TGTGCCTGGAGTGGACCGGGACTAGCGGGAGGTCGGTCCTACAATGAGCAGTTCTTC. It codes for CAWSGPGLAGGRSYNEQFF.

This clone was observed a single time. The V and J genes are TRBV6-1 and TRBJ1-5; D gene ambiguous. The CDR3 contains 15 residues. Trimming shortened V by 0 bases and J by 7 bases, and 13 bases separated the two germline ends. Germline V gene data show CDR1 as MNHNS and CDR2 as SASEGT. This CDR3 is CASSEASDGRQPQHF. CDR3 in DNA: TGTGCCAGCAGTGAAGCTAGTGACGGGAGGCAGCCCCAGCATTTT.

This clone was detected ten times or more. The CDR3 protein is CASSHHQSGSYEQYF. The DNA for the CDR3 is TGTGCCAGCAGCCACCACCAATCAGGGTCCTACGAGCAGTACTTC. The rearrangement links TRBV27 to TRBJ2-7, with D perhaps TRBD1 (5 bases). V gave up 6 bases and J gave up 1 base, with 16 bases separating them. The CDR3 is 15 amino acids. Germline V gives CDR1 MNHEY, CDR2 SMNVEV (reference sequence).